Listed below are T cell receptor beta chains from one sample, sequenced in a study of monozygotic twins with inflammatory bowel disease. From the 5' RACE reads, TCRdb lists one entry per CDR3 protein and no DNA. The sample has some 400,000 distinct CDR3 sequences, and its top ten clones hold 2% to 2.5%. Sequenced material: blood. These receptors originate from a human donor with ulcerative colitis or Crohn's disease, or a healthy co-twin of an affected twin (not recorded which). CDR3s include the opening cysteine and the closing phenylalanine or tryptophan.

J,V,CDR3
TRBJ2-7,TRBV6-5,CASSFDRVAGLPYEQYF
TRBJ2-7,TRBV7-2,CASSLGRAKGYEQYF
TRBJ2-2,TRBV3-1,CASGFPRDTNTGELFF
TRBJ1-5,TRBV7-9,CASSNSNQPQHF
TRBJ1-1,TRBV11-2,CASSQGVEAFF
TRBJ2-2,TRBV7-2,CASSLSSGSGGGELFF
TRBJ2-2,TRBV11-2,CASSPWLVAGGFTGELFF
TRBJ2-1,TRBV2,CASSDGLAGNEQFF
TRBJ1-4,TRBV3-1,CASSQDLGRGSTNEKLFF
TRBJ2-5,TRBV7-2,CASSALTQETQYF
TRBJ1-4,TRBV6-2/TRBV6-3,CASRGPNEKLFF
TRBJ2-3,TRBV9,CASSTTGSTDTQYF
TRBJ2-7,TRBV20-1,CSAPASGTGAKEQYF
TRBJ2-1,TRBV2,CASKGPGAFNEQFF
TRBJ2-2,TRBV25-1,CASSSTSANTGELFF
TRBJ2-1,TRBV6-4,CASSVDSSSYNEQFF
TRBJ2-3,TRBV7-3,CASSLGAGGKTDTQYF
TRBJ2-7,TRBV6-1,CASSVRVSWSYEQYF
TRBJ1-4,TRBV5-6,CASSLSGTGDEKLFF
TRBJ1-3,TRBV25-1,CASSEGPSGNTIYF
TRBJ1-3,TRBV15,CATSRDSTTGNTIYF
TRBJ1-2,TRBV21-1,CASTLLPGRSYGYTF
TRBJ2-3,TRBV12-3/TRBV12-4,CASSFDATSTDTQYF
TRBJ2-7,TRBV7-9,CASSLMGADEQYF
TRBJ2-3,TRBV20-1,CSARHYGPVKGTDTQYF
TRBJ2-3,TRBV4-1,CASSQDSTDRQYF
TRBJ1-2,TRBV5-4,CASSFAGGSIWGYTF
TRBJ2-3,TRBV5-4,CASSFRSGGSTDTQYF
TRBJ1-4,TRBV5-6,CASSLARGDEKLFF
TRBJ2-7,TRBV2,CASSRQGATSYEQYF
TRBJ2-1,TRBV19,CASSPYGTGTNNNEQFF
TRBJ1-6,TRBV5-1,CASSKRDSNSPLHF
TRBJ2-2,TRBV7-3,CASSSTSGRNTGELFF
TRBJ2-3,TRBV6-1,CASRKTLAGFVTDTQYF
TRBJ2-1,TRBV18,CASSPLGQPANEQFF
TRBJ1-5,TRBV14,CASSGGFNQPQHF
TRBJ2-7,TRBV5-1,CASSSHRGPGTYEQYF